Listed here are 11 T cell receptor beta chains from one sample, sequenced in a study of blood T cell repertoires in COVID-19. The method was immunoSEQ multiplex PCR; TCRdb's version includes in-frame clones alone and lacks a portion of them. Among more than 85,000 clones listed, less than 85% were seen once. The sample consisted of peripheral blood. All receptors come from an elderly woman with acute or convalescent COVID-19.

The V and J genes are TRBV6-1 and TRBJ1-2; D is unclear. Trimming left V 1 base short and J 6 bases short, with 18 bases between. The germline V gene encodes CDR1 MNHNS and CDR2 SASEGT. There are 16 residues in the CDR3. The DNA for the CDR3 is TGTGCCAGCAGTGAAGGGGCGGCCCAACTAGGACATGGCTACACCTTC. This encodes CASSEGAAQLGHGYTF.

This clone has a single count. The J gene is TRBJ2-5, the V gene TRBV6-5, with 8 bases aligning to TRBD1. J was trimmed by 2 bases and V by 9 bases; bases with no gene match: 5. This CDR3 has 13 residues. Germline V lookup: CDR1 MNHEY, CDR2 SVGAGI. DNA of the CDR3: TGTGCCAGTAGGACAGGGCAGCAAGAGACCCAGTACTTC. It specifies CASRTGQQETQYF.

This clone was detected only a few times. The rearrangement links TRBV14 to TRBJ2-5; 7 nucleotides match TRBD1. The ends lost 4 bases at V and 4 bases at J; junction bases unmatched: 6. Germline V gene sequence: CDR1 SGHDN, CDR2 FVKESK. The CDR3 extends over 14 amino acids. In DNA form, the CDR3 reads TGTGCCAGCAGCCCACAGGGGCGTAGAGAGACCCAGTACTTC. It translates to CASSPQGRRETQYF.

V usage is TRBV27 and J usage is TRBJ1-6; 8 bases match TRBD1. Per germline, CDR1 MNHEY and CDR2 SMNVEV (reference sequence). V trimming: 9 bases; J trimming: 2 bases; junction bases outside the gene matches: 6. The CDR3 covers 15 residues. This CDR3 is CASSRGRTYNSPLHF. For the CDR3, the DNA is TGTGCCAGTTCCAGGGGGCGAACCTATAATTCACCCCTCCACTTT.

This clone was observed once. The rearrangement uses TRBV2 and TRBJ1-3; 11 nucleotides line up with TRBD1. Looked up from germline, CDR1 is SNHLY and CDR2 is FYNNEI. After removal of 8 bases from V and 2 bases from J, the junction contained 5 bases not matched to a gene. This CDR3 is 15 amino acids long. The CDR3 here is CASRRDRGAGNTIYF. Here the CDR3 DNA reads TGTGCCAGCCGCCGGGACAGGGGGGCTGGAAACACCATATATTTT.

The rearrangement joins TRBV9 to TRBJ1-6; D is perhaps TRBD1 (5 bases). The CDR3 contains 20 residues. Germline loops: CDR1 SGDLS, CDR2 YYNGEE. V lost 4 bases and J 1 base, leaving 24 bases between the germline ends. Here the CDR3 DNA reads TGTGCCAGCAGCTTCCCCCGGCTACAGGATTATTGGTCCTATAATTCACCCCTCCACTTT. Translating gives CASSFPRLQDYWSYNSPLHF. Variable domain in full (rest from reference TRBV9 and TRBJ1-6): DSGVTQTPKHLITATGQRVTLRCSPRSGDLSVYWYQQSLDQGLQFLIQYYNGEERAKGNILERFSAQQFPDLHSELNLSSLELGDSALYFCASSFPRLQDYWSYNSPLHFGNGTRLTVT.

The rearrangement joins TRBV11-2 to TRBJ2-7; D might be TRBD1 (6 bases). This CDR3 spans 13 amino acids. CDR1 is SGHAT, CDR2 FQNNGV, per germline. V was clipped by 8 bases and J by 5 bases, with 16 bases between them. In nucleotides, the CDR3 is TGTGCCAGCGAATTGGGGGCTTCCAACGAGCAGTACTTC. This gives the protein CASELGASNEQYF.

This clone has more than one count but fewer than ten. The chain is built from TRBV27 and TRBJ2-1; tentatively, D is TRBD1 (6 bases). The germline V gene has CDR1 MNHEY and CDR2 SMNVEV (reference sequence). CDR3 length: 16 amino acids. V shed 5 bases and J shed 10 bases, with 24 bases lying between them. The CDR3 DNA reads as TGTGCCAGCAGTAAAAACACAGGGTCAAAATTAGGGGAGCAGTTCTTC. This encodes CASSKNTGSKLGEQFF.

This clone was seen a few times. The chain links TRBV19 to TRBJ1-1; D possibly corresponds to TRBD1 (5 bases). Germline CDR1 LNHDA, CDR2 SQIVND (reference sequence). V lost 1 base and J lost 1, with 13 bases in between. The CDR3 is made up of 16 amino acids. In nucleotides, the CDR3 is TGTGCCAGTAGTATAGTGAACAGGAGACCGAACACTGAAGCTTTCTTT. Encoded protein: CASSIVNRRPNTEAFF.

The genes are TRBV15 and TRBJ2-5; 7 positions agree with TRBD2. V lost 4 bases to trimming and J lost 2 bases; unmatched junction nucleotides: 4. Germline loops: CDR1 LNHNV, CDR2 YYDKDF (reference sequence). This CDR3 contains 14 residues. CDR3 coding DNA: TGTGCCACCAGCACAGGGCGGGGGCAAGAGACCCAGTACTTC. Translation gives CATSTGRGQETQYF.

This clone showed up just a few times. The V call is TRBV18, the J call TRBJ2-6; 9 nucleotides align to TRBD2. The CDR3 sequence is 19 residues long. Germline lookup yields CDR1 KGHSH and CDR2 LQKENI. V shed 3 bases and J 2 bases; nucleotides not matched to a gene: 11. CDR3 sequence reads: CASSPPLAGSRPGANVLTF. The CDR3 DNA reads as TGTGCCAGCTCACCTCCTCTAGCGGGAAGTCGCCCTGGGGCCAACGTCCTGACTTTC.